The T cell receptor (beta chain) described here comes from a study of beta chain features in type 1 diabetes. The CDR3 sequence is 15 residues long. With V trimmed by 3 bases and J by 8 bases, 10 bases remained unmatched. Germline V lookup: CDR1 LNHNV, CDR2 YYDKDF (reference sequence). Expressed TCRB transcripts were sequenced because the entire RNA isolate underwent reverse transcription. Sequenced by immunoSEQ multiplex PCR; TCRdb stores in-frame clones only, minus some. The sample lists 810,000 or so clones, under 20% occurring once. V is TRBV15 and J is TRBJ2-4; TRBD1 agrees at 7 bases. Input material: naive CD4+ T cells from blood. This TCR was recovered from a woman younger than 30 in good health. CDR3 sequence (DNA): TGTGCCACCAGCAGTCTCCGGCAGGGGGAATACATTCAGTACTTC. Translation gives CATSSLRQGEYIQYF.